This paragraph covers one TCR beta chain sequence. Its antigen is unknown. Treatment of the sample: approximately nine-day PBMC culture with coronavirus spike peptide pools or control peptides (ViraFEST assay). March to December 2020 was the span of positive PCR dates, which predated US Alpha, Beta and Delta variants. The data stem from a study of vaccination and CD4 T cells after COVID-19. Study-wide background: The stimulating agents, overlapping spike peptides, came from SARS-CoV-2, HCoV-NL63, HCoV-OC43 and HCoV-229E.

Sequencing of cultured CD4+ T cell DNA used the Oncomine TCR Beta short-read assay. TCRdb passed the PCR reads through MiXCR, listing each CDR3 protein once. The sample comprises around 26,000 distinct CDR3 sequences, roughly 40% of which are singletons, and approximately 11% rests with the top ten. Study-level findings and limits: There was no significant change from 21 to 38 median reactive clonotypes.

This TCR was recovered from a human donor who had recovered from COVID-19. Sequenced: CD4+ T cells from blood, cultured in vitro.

This CDR3 is CAIRSGGPGNTIYF. CDR3 sequence (DNA): TGTGCCATCAGGAGCGGGGGCCCAGGAAACACCATATATTTT. V usage is TRBV10-3 and J usage is TRBJ1-3, with a tentative D call TRBD1 (6 bases). The length of the CDR3 is 14 residues. The germline V and J ends were trimmed by 6 bases and 4 bases, with 13 bases remaining between them. Germline V CDR1 and CDR2: ENHRY, SYGVKD.